Given below is one TCR beta chain in context. Its target antigen remains unknown. Qualities for individual bases were not recorded, and no much larger clone is one base off. The data were obtained in a study of blood T cell repertoires in COVID-19 (dated by TCRdb to the early 2020s). In the study overall: Samples covering the acute and convalescent phases of COVID-19 were provided by collaborators in the United States, Italy and Spain. The material from the prospective study consisted of cDNA or gDNA derived from T cells, B-cell-depleted T cells, or PBMCs. The dataset comprised deeply sampled blood TCRbeta repertoires from subjects exposed to, actively infected with, or recovered from COVID-19. A freely available public database, intended as a resource for researchers studying the immune response to SARS-CoV-2, is where the repertoires were released. The samples were drawn from two sources: the first 160 participants of the ongoing ImmuneRACE study, and 1,200 or so subjects contributed by 6 global collaborators. Nearly every sample came with metadata listing a de-identified subject ID, COVID-19 status, age in years and sex. Where HLA class I and class II types were available, the types were taken from metadata supplied by the sample provider, not from assay-based typing. Overall study outcomes, separate from this receptor: The amount of clinical and demographic metadata varied by source and participant and was provided uncurated.

The cysteine opens and the phenylalanine closes a CDR3 of 18 amino acids. Only CDR3 DNA remains: 54 bases, in frame from the first base. Trimming costs V 1 base and J 0 bases, and their ends lie 16 bases apart. The germline V gene (reference sequence) supplies CDR1 LNHDA and CDR2 SQIVND. The collaborating institutions used their own protocols to collect whole blood in K2EDTA tubes. For TCRbeta analysis, collaborators shipped samples as frozen whole blood, isolated PBMCs, or DNA extracted from either of those sample types. The immunoSEQ Assay, a bias-controlled multiplex PCR, was used to amplify TCRbeta CDR3 regions from genomic DNA. In the original analysis: The number of nucleated cells in each sample was estimated by amplification of reference gene primers within the assay. Sequence reads were collapsed and filtered to measure the absolute abundance of every unique TCRbeta CDR3 rearrangement. For each sample, productive Simpson clonality was calculated as the square root of Simpson's diversity index over productive rearrangements. Held by TCRdb, this immuneACCESS table contains in-frame sequences only and omits some clones. Under half of the omission traces to an unresolved V gene where checked; the cause of the rest is unknown. The DNA gave D and trimming, while V, J and clone size come from that table. The sample table records about 100,000 clones; around 88% of these occur just once. The top ten clones comprise about 5.3% of the sample.

The sample taken for sequencing was peripheral blood. The chain is made from TRBV19 and TRBJ2-1, with TRBD1 tentatively as D gene (6 bases match). The clonotype was recovered from a human donor in a cohort sampled during active COVID-19. The CDR3 sequence is CASSIVPRDTLSYNEQFF. Read as DNA, the sequence is TGTGCCAGTAGTATAGTTCCCCGGGACACCCTCTCCTACAATGAGCAGTTCTTC.